These 11 T cell receptor beta chains came from one sample sequenced in a study of regulatory T cells in long-lasting Graves disease. Arm-PCR of CDR3 regions with iRepertoire HTBI primers generated TCR beta libraries. TCRdb reanalysed the multiplex PCR reads using MiXCR and keeps one entry per CDR3 protein. The sample has around 510,000 distinct CDR3 sequences; 20% are singletons. Time point in this sample: persistent/refractory GD, antithyroid drugs over 5 years with positive TRAb. PBMCs provided the RNA from which the TCR library was made. Source: peripheral blood mononuclear cells (PBMCs), taken when the disease was refractory, from a patient treated with antithyroid drugs. The receptor set was obtained from a female donor with Graves disease.

This clonotype was seen a handful of times. J is TRBJ1-2 and V is TRBV3-1; no firm D call. The length of the CDR3 is 12 residues. V was cut by 1 base and J by 7 bases, with 7 bases left in between. Germline V gene sequence: CDR1 LGHDT, CDR2 YNNKEL (reference sequence). CDR3 sequence (DNA): TGTGCCAGCAGCCAAGTCGCGGGTGGCTACACCTTC. This gives the protein CASSQVAGGYTF.

The chain recombines TRBV5-6 with TRBJ1-5, with D possibly matching TRBD1 (5 bases). The CDR3 has 15 amino acids. The germline gives CDR1 SGHDT, CDR2 YYEEEE. V was trimmed by 5 bases and J by 7 bases, leaving 19 bases between them. The CDR3 here is CASSQSGDRGQPQHF. CDR3 sequence (DNA): TGTGCCAGCAGTCAGAGCGGTGACAGAGGCCAGCCCCAGCATTTT.

This chain connects TRBV25-1 to TRBJ2-4, with D perhaps given as TRBD1 or TRBD2 (5 bases each). V was shortened by 2 bases and J by 5 bases, with 13 bases between the two germline ends. Germline-derived CDR1 and CDR2 are MGHDK and SYGVNS. CDR3 length: 15 amino acids. DNA for the CDR3: TGTGCCAGCAGTGAACTACTGGGACGAGAAAACATTCAGTACTTC. This encodes CASSELLGRENIQYF.

This chain uses TRBV19 with TRBJ2-1; 8 positions agree with TRBD1. This CDR3 is 15 amino acids long. V was pared by 3 bases and J by 8 bases, with 9 bases of the junction left unmatched. The germline V gene has CDR1 LNHDA and CDR2 SQIVND (reference sequence). The CDR3 reads CASSMDRVLTDEQFF. The DNA for the CDR3 is TGTGCCAGTAGTATGGACAGGGTATTGACCGATGAGCAGTTCTTC.

There are many counts of this clonotype. The chain recombines TRBV18 with TRBJ2-7; 11 positions agree with TRBD1. With V trimmed by 3 bases and J by 5 bases, 6 bases remained unmatched. The CDR3 runs to 15 residues. Germline CDR1 is KGHSH and CDR2 is LQKENI. The CDR3 sequence is CASSPGTGGIDEQYF. For the CDR3, the DNA is TGTGCCAGCTCACCTGGGACAGGGGGAATCGACGAGCAGTACTTC.

This clonotype was seen many times. This rearrangement joins TRBV28 to TRBJ2-7; unclear D gene. The CDR3 loop spans 13 amino acids. Germline V lookup: CDR1 MDHEN, CDR2 SYDVKM. Trimming left V 3 bases short and J 5 bases short, with 11 bases between. The CDR3 sequence is CASSFGYLDEQYF. The CDR3 DNA reads as TGTGCCAGCAGTTTTGGCTACCTTGACGAGCAGTACTTC.

This clonotype was counted at least ten times. This chain connects TRBV2 to TRBJ2-2; a possible D gene is TRBD1 (6 bases). Germline-derived CDR1 and CDR2 are SNHLY and FYNNEI. Between the trimmed V and J ends, which lost 6 bases and 8 bases, there was a span of 16 bases. This CDR3 has 14 amino acids. CDR3 region: CASSLFQGTGELFF. In nucleotides, the CDR3 is TGTGCCAGCAGCCTGTTCCAGGGGACGGGGGAGCTGTTTTTT.

The gene calls are TRBV4-1 and TRBJ1-3, with D possibly being TRBD1 (5 bases). CDR1 and CDR2 (germline): MGHRA, YSYEKL. This CDR3 is 15 amino acids long. Trimming took 3 bases from V and 4 from J, leaving 13 bases between them. The CDR3 loop reads CASSQGLGVGNTIYF. The CDR3 DNA reads TGCGCCAGCAGCCAGGGTTTAGGGGTGGGAAACACCATATATTTT.

This chain joins TRBV9 and TRBJ2-2; 10 nucleotides agree with TRBD2. V shed 4 bases, J shed 6 bases, and the junction held 6 bases outside the gene matches. The CDR3 consists of 15 residues. CDR1 is SGDLS, CDR2 YYNGEE, per germline. The CDR3: CASSPSGSRPGELFF. The DNA for the CDR3 is TGTGCCAGCAGCCCTAGCGGGAGTAGACCCGGGGAGCTGTTTTTT.

The chain employs TRBV29-1 and TRBJ1-1, with TRBD1 matching over 7 bases. CDR3 length equals 11 residues. The germline gives CDR1 SQVTM, CDR2 ANQGSEA. V shed 5 bases and J 4 bases; nucleotides not matched to a gene: 1. The CDR3 DNA follows: TGCAGCGTTTGGACAGGCACTGAAGCTTTCTTT. As protein: CSVWTGTEAFF.

This clonotype was observed many times. CDR3 DNA: TGTGCCAGCGCGCGGAATTCACCCCTCCACTTT. This translates into CASARNSPLHF. The J gene is TRBJ1-6, the V gene TRBV6-1; no firm D call. The CDR3 spans 11 residues. Trimming removed 8 bases at V and 7 bases at J, with 6 bases between. CDR1 is MNHNS, CDR2 SASEGT, per germline.